These 7 T cell receptor beta chains share one sample of origin, sequenced in a study of blood T cell repertoires in COVID-19. The table came from immunoSEQ multiplex PCR; TCRdb's copy has only in-frame clones and leaves some out. The sample consists of around 250,000 clones, approximately 86% of them appearing once. Sequencing was carried out using peripheral blood. The receptor set was obtained from a man between 18 and 35 years old with active or convalescent COVID-19.

The V call is TRBV24-1, the J call TRBJ2-1; a possible D gene is TRBD1 (5 bases). CDR1 KGHDR and CDR2 SFDVKD come from the germline V gene. Between the trimmed V and J ends, which lost 4 bases and 9 bases, there was a span of 12 bases. The CDR3 loop spans 13 amino acids. CDR3: CATSDTRVGEQFF. Here the CDR3 DNA reads TGTGCCACCAGTGACACCAGGGTCGGTGAGCAGTTCTTC.

The chain combines TRBV27 with TRBJ1-6; D unresolved. CDR3 length equals 15 residues. Germline CDR1 and CDR2: MNHEY and SMNVEV (reference sequence). The V gene lost 2 bases and the J gene lost 7 bases, with 12 bases spanning the gap. For the CDR3, the DNA is TGTGCCAGCAGTTTAACCGCCCCGGGGAATTCACCCCTCCACTTT. Encoded protein: CASSLTAPGNSPLHF.

This clone was detected once. The rearrangement uses TRBV4-3 and TRBJ1-4, with D perhaps TRBD1 (6 bases). Germline CDR1 LGHNA, CDR2 YSLEER. Between the trimmed V and J ends, which lost 0 bases and 7 bases, there was a span of 12 bases. This CDR3 is 15 amino acids long. The CDR3 here is CASSQDAGVSEKLFF. The DNA for the CDR3 is TGCGCCAGCAGCCAAGATGCAGGGGTGAGTGAAAAACTGTTTTTT.

This clone was detected only a few times. J is TRBJ1-2 and V is TRBV4-1, with 7 positions matching TRBD1. V lost 3 bases, J lost 14 bases, and 9 bases stayed unmatched. Germline CDR1 is MGHRA and CDR2 is YSYEKL. The CDR3 totals 12 residues. CDR3 amino acids: CASSHNGQVSTF. The CDR3 bases are TGCGCCAGCAGCCATAACGGACAGGTCTCAACCTTC.

The V and J genes are TRBV4-1 and TRBJ2-7; tentatively, D is TRBD2 (6 bases). The V end was cut by 2 bases, the J end by 2 bases, with 10 bases between. In germline, CDR1 is MGHRA, CDR2 YSYEKL. The CDR3 totals 14 residues. The CDR3 loop is CASSQHSGAYEQYF. The CDR3 nucleotides read TGCGCCAGCAGCCAACATAGCGGCGCCTACGAGCAGTACTTC.

This clone was seen only a few times. The chain carries TRBV2 and TRBJ2-7; D possibly corresponds to TRBD1 (5 bases). The germline V gene has CDR1 SNHLY and CDR2 FYNNEI. Trimming took 11 bases from V and 6 from J, leaving 11 bases between them. The CDR3 contains 10 residues. CDR3 amino acids: CALMGREQYF. The CDR3 coding sequence is TGTGCCCTAATGGGGCGCGAGCAGTACTTC.

This clone was observed a single time. The chain carries TRBV4-3 and TRBJ1-1; no definite D call. CDR3 length equals 17 residues. CDR1 LGHNA and CDR2 YSLEER come from the germline V gene. Trimming stripped 0 bases from V and 1 base from J, with 15 bases between. The CDR3 region is CASSQEGRKRENTEAFF. For the CDR3, the DNA is TGCGCCAGCAGCCAAGAAGGTCGTAAACGGGAGAACACTGAAGCTTTCTTT.